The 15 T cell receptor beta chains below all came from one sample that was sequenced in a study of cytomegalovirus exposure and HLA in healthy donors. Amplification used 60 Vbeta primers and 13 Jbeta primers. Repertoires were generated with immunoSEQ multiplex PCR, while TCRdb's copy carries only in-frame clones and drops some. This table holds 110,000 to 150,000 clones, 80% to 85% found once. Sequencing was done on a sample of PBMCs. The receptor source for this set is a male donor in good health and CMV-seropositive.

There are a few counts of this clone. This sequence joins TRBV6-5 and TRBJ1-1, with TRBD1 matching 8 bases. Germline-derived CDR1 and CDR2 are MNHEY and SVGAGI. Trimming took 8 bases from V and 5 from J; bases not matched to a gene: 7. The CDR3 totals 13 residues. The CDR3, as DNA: TGTGCCAGCGGGCCTAGACAGGGGACTGAAGCTTTCTTT. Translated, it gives CASGPRQGTEAFF.

The CDR3 nucleotides are TGTGCCAGTAGCCTGGACAGCCAAGCTTTCTTT. It codes for CASSLDSQAFF. This rearrangement joins TRBV19 to TRBJ1-1; D is perhaps TRBD1 (6 bases). Per germline, CDR1 LNHDA and CDR2 SQIVND (reference sequence). CDR3 size: 11 residues. Trimming pared 6 bases from V and 9 bases from J, leaving 11 bases between.

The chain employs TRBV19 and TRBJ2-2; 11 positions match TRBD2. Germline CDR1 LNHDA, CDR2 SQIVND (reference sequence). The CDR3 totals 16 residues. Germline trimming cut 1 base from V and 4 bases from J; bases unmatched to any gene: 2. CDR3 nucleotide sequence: TGTGCCAGTAGTATAGCTAGCGGGAGGAGCACCGGGGAGCTGTTTTTT. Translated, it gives CASSIASGRSTGELFF.

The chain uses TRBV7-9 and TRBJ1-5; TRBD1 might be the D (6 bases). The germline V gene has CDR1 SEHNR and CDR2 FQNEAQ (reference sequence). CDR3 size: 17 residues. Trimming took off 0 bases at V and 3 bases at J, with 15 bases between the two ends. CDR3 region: CASSLARGGSDNQPQHF. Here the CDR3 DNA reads TGTGCCAGCAGCTTAGCCAGGGGTGGGTCAGACAATCAGCCCCAGCATTTT.

The CDR3 reads CASSLTAGLNTEAFF. The CDR3 nucleotides read TGCGCCAGCAGCTTGACGGCAGGGCTGAACACTGAAGCTTTCTTT. The genes are TRBV5-1 and TRBJ1-1; D possibly corresponds to TRBD1 (5 bases). CDR1 is SGHRS and CDR2 is YFSETQ in the germline V gene. Trimming removed 1 base from V and 0 bases from J, with 10 bases in between. There are 15 residues in the CDR3.

CDR3 protein: CASSRLALSYEQYF. As DNA, the CDR3 is TGTGCCAGCAGCAGACTAGCGCTCTCCTACGAGCAGTACTTC. The V gene is TRBV6-1, the J gene TRBJ2-7; 8 positions agree with TRBD2. The CDR3 contains 14 residues. From germline, CDR1 is MNHNS and CDR2 SASEGT. Trimming took 6 bases from V and 0 from J; bases not matched to a gene: 4.

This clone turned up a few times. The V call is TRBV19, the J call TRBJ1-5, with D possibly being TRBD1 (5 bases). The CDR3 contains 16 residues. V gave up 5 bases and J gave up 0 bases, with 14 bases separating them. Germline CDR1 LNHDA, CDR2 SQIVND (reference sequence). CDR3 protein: CASSFQTAYSNQPQHF. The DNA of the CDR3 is TGTGCCAGTAGTTTTCAGACAGCATATAGCAATCAGCCCCAGCATTTT.

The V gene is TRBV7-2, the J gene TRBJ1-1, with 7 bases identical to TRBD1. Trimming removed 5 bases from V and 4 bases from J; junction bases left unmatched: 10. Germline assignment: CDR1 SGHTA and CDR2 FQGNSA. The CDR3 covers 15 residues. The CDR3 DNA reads TGTGCCAGCAGCGCCCGACAGGGTTGGAGCACTGAAGCTTTCTTT. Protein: CASSARQGWSTEAFF.

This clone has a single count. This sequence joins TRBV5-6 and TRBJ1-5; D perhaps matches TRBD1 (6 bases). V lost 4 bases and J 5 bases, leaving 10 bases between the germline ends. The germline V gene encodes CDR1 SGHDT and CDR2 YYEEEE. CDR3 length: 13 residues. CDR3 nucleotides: TGTGCCAGCAGCGGCGAGGGGGATCAGCCCCAGCATTTT. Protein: CASSGEGDQPQHF. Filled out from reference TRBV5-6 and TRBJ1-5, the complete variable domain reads DAGVTQSPTHLIKTRGQQVTLRCSPKSGHDTVSWYQQALGQGPQFIFQYYEEEERQRGNFPDRFSGHQFPNYSSELNVNALLLGDSALYLCASSGEGDQPQHFGDGTRLSIL.

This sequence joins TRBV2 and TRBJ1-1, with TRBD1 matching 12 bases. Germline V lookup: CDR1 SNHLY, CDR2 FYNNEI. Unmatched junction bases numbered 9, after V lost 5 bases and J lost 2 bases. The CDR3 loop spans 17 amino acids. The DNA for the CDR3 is TGTGCCAGCAGTAGGGGACAGGGGGCAGGAAGTAACACTGAAGCTTTCTTT. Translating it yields CASSRGQGAGSNTEAFF.

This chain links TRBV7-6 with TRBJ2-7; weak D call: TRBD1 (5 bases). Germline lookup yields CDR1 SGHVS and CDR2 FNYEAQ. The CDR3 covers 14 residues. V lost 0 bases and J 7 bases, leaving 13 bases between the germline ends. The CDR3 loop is CASSLAEGEWEQYF. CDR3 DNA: TGTGCCAGCAGCTTAGCGGAAGGGGAATGGGAGCAGTACTTC.

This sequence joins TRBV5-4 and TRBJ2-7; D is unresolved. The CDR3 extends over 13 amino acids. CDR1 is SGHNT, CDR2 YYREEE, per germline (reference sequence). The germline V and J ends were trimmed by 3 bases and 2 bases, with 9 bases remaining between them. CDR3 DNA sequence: TGTGCCAGCAGCTCCCAAACTACCTACGAGCAGTACTTC. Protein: CASSSQTTYEQYF.

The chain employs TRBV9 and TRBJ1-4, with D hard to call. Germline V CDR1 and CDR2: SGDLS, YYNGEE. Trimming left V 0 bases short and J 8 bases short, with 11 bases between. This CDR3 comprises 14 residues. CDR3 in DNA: TGTGCCAGCAGCGTAGGAGGGATTGAAGAAAAACTGTTTTTT. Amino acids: CASSVGGIEEKLFF. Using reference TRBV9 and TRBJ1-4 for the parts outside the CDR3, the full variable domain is DSGVTQTPKHLITATGQRVTLRCSPRSGDLSVYWYQQSLDQGLQFLIQYYNGEERAKGNILERFSAQQFPDLHSELNLSSLELGDSALYFCASSVGGIEEKLFFGSGTQLSVL.

This CDR3 reads CASSSFPRDRENTGELFF. The CDR3 DNA reads TGTGCCAGCAGCTCCTTCCCCCGGGACAGGGAGAACACCGGGGAGCTGTTTTTT. The chain links TRBV7-2 to TRBJ2-2, with 9 bases fitting TRBD1. V was clipped by 4 bases and J by 1 base; unmatched bases: 10. Germline values: CDR1 SGHTA, CDR2 FQGNSA. The CDR3 is 18 residues long.

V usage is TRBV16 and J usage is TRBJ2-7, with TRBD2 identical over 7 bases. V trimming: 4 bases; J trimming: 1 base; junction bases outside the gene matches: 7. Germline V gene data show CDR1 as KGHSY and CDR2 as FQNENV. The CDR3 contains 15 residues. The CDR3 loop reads CASSLWEGPSYEQYF. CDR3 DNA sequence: TGTGCCAGCAGCCTATGGGAGGGTCCTTCCTACGAGCAGTACTTC.